Listed below are T cell receptor beta chains from one sample, sequenced in a study of blood T cell repertoires in COVID-19. TCRdb keeps only in-frame clones here, not all; method: immunoSEQ multiplex PCR. Of some 200,000 clones in the sample, around 84% were seen once. Sequencing used peripheral blood. All receptors derive from a woman at least 80 years old with COVID-19, enrolled during active disease. CDR3s include the opening cysteine and the closing phenylalanine or tryptophan. The D gene is left open where the match is weak. Clone size, where shown, is once, few, many, or a class for clones that have expanded.

clone_size j_call d_call v_call cdr3_aa cdr3_nt
- TRBJ1-2 - TRBV6-5 CASSSRDTDYTF TGTGCCAGCAGTAGCCGGGACACTGACTATACCTTC
- TRBJ2-5 TRBD1 TRBV5-1 CASSQLQGAGETQYF TGCGCCAGCAGCCAACTACAGGGGGCGGGGGAGACCCAGTACTTC
- TRBJ1-5 - TRBV9 CASRPQELSNQPQHF TGTGCCAGCAGACCACAGGAGTTGAGCAATCAGCCCCAGCATTTT
- TRBJ1-4 - TRBV6-5 CASSYGQKNEKLFF TGTGCCAGCAGTTATGGACAGAAGAATGAAAAACTGTTTTTT
- TRBJ2-5 TRBD1 TRBV19 CASSWGQTLQETQYF TGTGCCAGTAGCTGGGGACAGACCCTCCAAGAGACCCAGTACTTC
- TRBJ2-1 TRBD2 TRBV25-1 CASREGLAQRDEQFF TGTGCCAGCAGGGAAGGACTAGCTCAGAGAGATGAGCAGTTCTTC
- TRBJ1-6 - TRBV7-9 CASSLQNSPLHF TGTGCCAGCAGCTTGCAGAATTCACCCCTCCACTTT
- TRBJ1-1 - TRBV6-5 CASYLGGKMVEAFF TGTGCCAGCTACCTTGGGGGCAAGATGGTTGAAGCTTTCTTT
- TRBJ1-3 TRBD1 TRBV30 CAWSPNRGRRNTIYF TGTGCCTGGAGTCCAAACAGGGGGCGTCGAAACACCATATATTTT
- TRBJ1-6 - TRBV5-4 CASSLIGEGSPLHF TGTGCCAGCAGCTTGATAGGGGAGGGTTCACCCCTCCACTTT
- TRBJ2-5 - TRBV28 CASSFAGLQETQYF TGTGCCAGCAGTTTCGCGGGCCTCCAAGAGACCCAGTACTTC
- TRBJ2-3 - TRBV28 CASSSTGLDTQYF TGTGCCAGCAGCAGTACAGGGCTGGATACGCAGTATTTT
- TRBJ1-4 - TRBV18 CASSRGLPPREKLFF TGTGCCAGCTCACGGGGGCTGCCGCCGAGGGAAAAACTGTTTTTT
- TRBJ1-6 - TRBV7-2 CASSLTGQYNSPLHF TGTGCCAGCAGCCTGACAGGCCAATATAATTCACCCCTCCACTTT
- TRBJ1-2 - TRBV5-1 CASSLMDSNYGYTF TGCGCCAGCAGCTTGATGGACTCTAACTATGGCTACACCTTC
- TRBJ1-1 - TRBV19 CASSIQGGTEAFF TGTGCCAGTAGTATTCAGGGTGGGACTGAAGCTTTCTTT
- TRBJ2-4 - TRBV27 CASSPLSESVQYF TGTGCCAGCAGCCCCTTGTCGGAGTCGGTTCAGTACTTC
- TRBJ1-4 TRBD1 TRBV10-2 CASSGQGAGEKLFF TGCGCCAGCAGCGGACAGGGGGCGGGTGAAAAACTGTTTTTT
- TRBJ2-1 TRBD1 TRBV4-2 CASSLSRGRTYNEQFF TGTGCCAGCAGCCTCTCCAGGGGGCGAACATACAATGAGCAGTTCTTC
- TRBJ2-2 - TRBV7-3 CASSLTPRESTGELFF TGTGCCAGCAGCTTAACTCCCCGGGAGAGCACCGGGGAGCTGTTTTTT
- TRBJ1-3 TRBD1 TRBV4-3 CASSQGRDRVDTIYF TGCGCCAGCAGCCAAGGGAGGGACAGGGTAGACACCATATATTTT
- TRBJ1-4 - TRBV11-2 CASSPRTLHGEKLFF TGTGCCAGCAGCCCCAGGACTCTCCATGGAGAAAAACTGTTTTTT
- TRBJ2-5 TRBD2 TRBV4-1 CASSPRTAGTSGGDHQYF TGCGCCAGCAGCCCCCGTACTGCCGGGACTAGCGGGGGGGATCACCAGTACTTC
- TRBJ1-1 - TRBV12-3/TRBV12-4 CASKTGVSEAFF TGTGCCAGCAAGACAGGCGTAAGTGAAGCTTTCTTT
- TRBJ1-4 - TRBV4-3 CASSQDYSIGGWGEKLFF TGCGCCAGCAGCCAAGATTATTCCATAGGGGGTTGGGGTGAAAAACTGTTTTTT
- TRBJ1-6 TRBD1 TRBV7-9 CASSSGTGHNSPLHF TGTGCCAGCAGCTCTGGGACAGGGCACAATTCACCCCTCCACTTT
- TRBJ1-2 TRBD1 TRBV5-1 CASSGGQGGEGYTF TGCGCCAGCAGCGGGGGACAGGGCGGGGAGGGCTACACCTTC
once TRBJ2-2 TRBD1 TRBV18 CASSPGQVGTGELFF TGTGCCAGCTCACCGGGACAGGTCGGCACCGGGGAGCTGTTTTTT
- TRBJ1-2 - TRBV5-1 CASSSESPNYGYTF TGCGCCAGCAGCTCCGAAAGCCCTAACTATGGCTACACCTTC
few TRBJ2-2 TRBD1 TRBV19 CATFDRGLNTGELFF TGTGCCACCTTTGACAGGGGGTTAAACACCGGGGAGCTGTTTTTT
- TRBJ1-1 - TRBV30 CAWSVAASIYAFF TGTGCCTGGAGTGTCGCGGCATCAATCTACGCTTTCTTT
- TRBJ1-2 TRBD1 TRBV10-3 CAISDGQGNYGYTF TGTGCCATCAGTGACGGACAGGGTAACTATGGCTACACCTTC
- TRBJ2-5 TRBD1 TRBV10-3 CAISAGTEETQYF TGTGCCATCAGTGCCGGGACAGAAGAGACCCAGTACTTC
- TRBJ2-1 - TRBV5-5 CASSSDTEVSYNEQFF TGTGCCAGCAGCTCCGATACGGAGGTTTCCTACAATGAGCAGTTCTTC
- TRBJ2-2 - TRBV6-4 CASSGATAGGGELFF TGTGCCAGCAGTGGGGCAACAGCGGGCGGCGGGGAGCTGTTTTTT
- TRBJ2-3 - TRBV3-1/TRBV3-2 CASSQQGAKDTQYF TGTGCCAGCAGCCAACAAGGGGCAAAGGATACGCAGTATTTT
- TRBJ1-4 - TRBV28 CASQRGVGGGGKLFF TGTGCCAGCCAACGGGGGGTGGGGGGCGGCGGAAAACTGTTTTTT
once TRBJ1-6 - TRBV11-2 CASSLSSDSPLHF TGTGCCAGCAGCTTAAGTAGTGATTCACCCCTCCACTTT
- TRBJ2-2 TRBD2 TRBV3-1/TRBV3-2 CASSQAPSGGRANTGELFF TGTGCCAGCAGCCAAGCTCCTAGCGGGGGAAGAGCGAACACCGGGGAGCTGTTTTTT
- TRBJ1-6 - TRBV25-1 CASSETVYNSPLHF TGTGCCAGCAGTGAAACAGTGTATAATTCACCCCTCCACTTT
- TRBJ1-2 TRBD1 TRBV4-3 CASSQETGNYGYTF TGCGCCAGCAGCCAAGAGACAGGGAACTATGGCTACACCTTC
- TRBJ1-3 TRBD1 TRBV3-1/TRBV3-2 CASSNTVRGGEWNTIYF TGTGCCAGCAGCAATACCGTTAGAGGGGGCGAGTGGAACACCATATATTTT